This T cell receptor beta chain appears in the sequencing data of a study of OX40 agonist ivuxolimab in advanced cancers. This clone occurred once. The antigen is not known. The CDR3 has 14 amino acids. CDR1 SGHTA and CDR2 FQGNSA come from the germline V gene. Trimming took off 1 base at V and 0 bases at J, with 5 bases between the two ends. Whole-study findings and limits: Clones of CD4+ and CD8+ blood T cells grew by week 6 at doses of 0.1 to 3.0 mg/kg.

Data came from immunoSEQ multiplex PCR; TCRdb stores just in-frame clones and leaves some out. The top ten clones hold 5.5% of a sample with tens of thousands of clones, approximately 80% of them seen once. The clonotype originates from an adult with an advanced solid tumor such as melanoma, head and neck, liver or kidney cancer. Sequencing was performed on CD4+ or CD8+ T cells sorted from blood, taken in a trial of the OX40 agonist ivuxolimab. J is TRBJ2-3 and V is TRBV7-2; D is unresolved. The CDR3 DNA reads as TGTGCCAGCAGCTTAGTACATAGCACAGATACGCAGTATTTT. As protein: CASSLVHSTDTQYF.